These T cell receptor beta chains were read from a single sample in a study of cytotoxic CD8 clonotypes in ibrutinib-treated CLL. Repertoires were generated with immunoSEQ multiplex PCR, while TCRdb's copy carries only in-frame clones and drops some. Of more than 85,000 clones listed, around 77% are singletons. This specimen was PBMCs, taken after 24 months of ibrutinib treatment. Source of these receptors: a human donor with chronic lymphocytic leukemia. Both conserved end residues are part of each CDR3. D genes are given only for firm matches. Clone sizes are given selectively: once, few, many, or a class where the clone is expanded.

CDR3aa: CATSREGRGQGDYGYTF
CDR3nt: TGTGCCACCAGCAGAGAGGGGCGGGGACAGGGAGACTATGGCTACACCTTC
d_gene: TRBD1
abundance: -
v_gene: TRBV15
j_gene: TRBJ1-2

CDR3aa: CASSQRLADQETQYF
CDR3nt: TGCGCCAGCAGCCAACGACTAGCGGATCAAGAGACCCAGTACTTC
d_gene: TRBD2
abundance: -
v_gene: TRBV5-1
j_gene: TRBJ2-5

CDR3aa: CASSAGRPDESPLHF
CDR3nt: TGTGCCAGCAGCGCCGGACGGCCGGACGAATCACCCCTCCACTTT
d_gene: -
abundance: few
v_gene: TRBV9
j_gene: TRBJ1-6

CDR3aa: CASSGTRGYNEQFF
CDR3nt: TGTGCCAGCAGCGGGACTAGGGGGTACAATGAGCAGTTCTTC
d_gene: TRBD2
abundance: -
v_gene: TRBV2
j_gene: TRBJ2-1

CDR3aa: CASSLNSPGPSNEKLFF
CDR3nt: TGTGCCAGCAGCCTCAATTCACCGGGACCGAGTAATGAAAAACTGTTTTTT
d_gene: -
abundance: -
v_gene: TRBV7-2
j_gene: TRBJ1-4

CDR3aa: CASSIDSQARFF
CDR3nt: TGTGCCAGTAGTATAGATTCCCAAGCGCGGTTCTTC
d_gene: -
abundance: -
v_gene: TRBV19
j_gene: TRBJ2-1

CDR3aa: CASSPQEVLTDTQYF
CDR3nt: TGCGCCAGCAGCCCCCAAGAAGTGCTCACAGATACGCAGTATTTT
d_gene: -
abundance: -
v_gene: TRBV5-1
j_gene: TRBJ2-3

CDR3aa: CASSPMTGSYNEQFF
CDR3nt: TGTGCCAGCTCACCTATGACAGGGTCCTACAATGAGCAGTTCTTC
d_gene: TRBD1
abundance: -
v_gene: TRBV18
j_gene: TRBJ2-1

CDR3aa: CASSYNPGQGSYEQYF
CDR3nt: TGTGCCAGCAGTTACAACCCGGGACAGGGATCCTACGAGCAGTACTTC
d_gene: TRBD1
abundance: -
v_gene: TRBV27
j_gene: TRBJ2-7

CDR3aa: CATSRAVQETQYF
CDR3nt: TGTGCCACCAGCAGAGCGGTTCAAGAGACCCAGTACTTC
d_gene: -
abundance: -
v_gene: TRBV15
j_gene: TRBJ2-5

CDR3aa: CASSLARDTGELFF
CDR3nt: TGTGCTAGCAGCTTAGCCAGGGACACCGGGGAGCTGTTTTTT
d_gene: -
abundance: -
v_gene: TRBV7-7
j_gene: TRBJ2-2

CDR3aa: CASSLLDRVTEQYF
CDR3nt: TGTGCCAGCAGTCTCTTAGACAGGGTTACCGAGCAGTACTTC
d_gene: TRBD1
abundance: -
v_gene: TRBV13
j_gene: TRBJ2-7

CDR3aa: CASRRRDPGGYGYTF
CDR3nt: TGTGCCAGCAGACGCCGGGACCCCGGTGGCTATGGCTACACCTTC
d_gene: -
abundance: -
v_gene: TRBV6-6
j_gene: TRBJ1-2

CDR3aa: CASTSGNTGELFF
CDR3nt: TGTGCCAGTACCTCGGGGAACACCGGGGAGCTGTTTTTT
d_gene: -
abundance: -
v_gene: TRBV19
j_gene: TRBJ2-2

CDR3aa: CATSRATVSGANVLTF
CDR3nt: TGTGCCACCAGCAGGGCTACAGTCTCTGGGGCCAACGTCCTGACTTTC
d_gene: -
abundance: -
v_gene: TRBV15
j_gene: TRBJ2-6

CDR3aa: CASSVQPGSYEQYF
CDR3nt: TGTGCCAGCAGTGTCCAGCCTGGCTCCTACGAGCAGTACTTC
d_gene: -
abundance: -
v_gene: TRBV6-4
j_gene: TRBJ2-7

CDR3aa: CASTRSGSEQYF
CDR3nt: TGTGCCAGCACCAGGAGTGGGTCCGAGCAGTACTTC
d_gene: -
abundance: -
v_gene: TRBV7-9
j_gene: TRBJ2-7

CDR3aa: CASSLIAGADYGYTF
CDR3nt: TGTGCCAGCAGTTTAATAGCAGGGGCTGACTATGGCTACACCTTC
d_gene: -
abundance: -
v_gene: TRBV28
j_gene: TRBJ1-2

CDR3aa: CASSQGVQGPYGYTF
CDR3nt: TGTGCCAGCAGCCAAGGAGTACAGGGCCCGTATGGCTACACCTTC
d_gene: -
abundance: -
v_gene: TRBV14
j_gene: TRBJ1-2

CDR3aa: CASSQVNDYSYNEQFF
CDR3nt: TGTGCCAGCAGCCAAGTTAATGACTACAGTTACAATGAGCAGTTCTTC
d_gene: -
abundance: -
v_gene: TRBV4-2
j_gene: TRBJ2-1

CDR3aa: CASSGPGTSGLTYNEQFF
CDR3nt: TGTGCCAGCAGTGGACCAGGGACTAGCGGGCTCACTTACAATGAGCAGTTCTTC
d_gene: TRBD2
abundance: few
v_gene: TRBV6-1
j_gene: TRBJ2-1

CDR3aa: CASSQEAMGYGYTF
CDR3nt: TGTGCCAGCAGCCAAGAGGCGATGGGGTATGGCTACACCTTC
d_gene: -
abundance: -
v_gene: TRBV4-2
j_gene: TRBJ1-2

CDR3aa: CASSRLAAANTGELFF
CDR3nt: TGTGCCAGCAGCCGCCTAGCGGCCGCGAACACCGGGGAGCTGTTTTTT
d_gene: TRBD2
abundance: -
v_gene: TRBV7-9
j_gene: TRBJ2-2

CDR3aa: CASSPTLSGTSGASEQFF
CDR3nt: TGTGCCAGCTCACCTACACTCTCCGGGACTAGCGGGGCCAGTGAGCAGTTCTTC
d_gene: TRBD2
abundance: -
v_gene: TRBV18
j_gene: TRBJ2-1

CDR3aa: CASSAINEQFF
CDR3nt: TGTGCCAGTAGTGCGATTAATGAGCAGTTCTTC
d_gene: -
abundance: -
v_gene: TRBV19
j_gene: TRBJ2-1

CDR3aa: CASSRQVRSGNTIYF
CDR3nt: TGTGCCAGCAGCCGACAGGTTCGCTCTGGAAACACCATATATTTT
d_gene: -
abundance: once
v_gene: TRBV6-1
j_gene: TRBJ1-3

CDR3aa: CASSYLFSGGPYNEQFF
CDR3nt: TGTGCCAGCAGCTACCTCTTTAGCGGGGGACCCTACAATGAGCAGTTCTTC
d_gene: TRBD2
abundance: -
v_gene: TRBV11-2
j_gene: TRBJ2-1

CDR3aa: CASTSLWADEQYF
CDR3nt: TGTGCCAGCACCTCTCTCTGGGCGGACGAGCAGTACTTC
d_gene: -
abundance: -
v_gene: TRBV6-6
j_gene: TRBJ2-7

CDR3aa: CASSPARGGPHEQYF
CDR3nt: TGTGCCAGCAGCCCCGCCCGGGGGGGGCCACATGAGCAGTACTTC
d_gene: TRBD2
abundance: -
v_gene: TRBV7-9
j_gene: TRBJ2-7

CDR3aa: CASSLQQGAEEQFF
CDR3nt: TGTGCCAGCTCACTACAACAGGGGGCTGAGGAGCAGTTCTTC
d_gene: TRBD1
abundance: few
v_gene: TRBV18
j_gene: TRBJ2-1

CDR3aa: CASSPWDRISGANVLTF
CDR3nt: TGTGCCAGCAGCCCCTGGGACAGAATCTCTGGGGCCAACGTCCTGACTTTC
d_gene: TRBD1
abundance: -
v_gene: TRBV11-2
j_gene: TRBJ2-6

CDR3aa: CASRGSQETQYF
CDR3nt: TGCGCCAGCAGGGGGTCCCAAGAGACCCAGTACTTC
d_gene: -
abundance: -
v_gene: TRBV5-1
j_gene: TRBJ2-5

CDR3aa: CASSPGTASSYEQYF
CDR3nt: TGTGCCAGCTCACCAGGGACAGCGAGCTCCTACGAGCAGTACTTC
d_gene: TRBD1
abundance: -
v_gene: TRBV18
j_gene: TRBJ2-7

CDR3aa: CASSPTGTGSNQPQHF
CDR3nt: TGTGCCAGCAGCCCTACCGGGACAGGGAGCAATCAGCCCCAGCATTTT
d_gene: TRBD1
abundance: -
v_gene: TRBV11-1
j_gene: TRBJ1-5

CDR3aa: CAESSPITDTQYF
CDR3nt: TGTGCCGAGAGCAGTCCGATCACAGATACGCAGTATTTT
d_gene: -
abundance: few
v_gene: TRBV28
j_gene: TRBJ2-3

CDR3aa: CASSSPGLTYNEQFF
CDR3nt: TGTGCCAGCAGCTCCCCGGGACTAACCTACAATGAGCAGTTCTTC
d_gene: TRBD2
abundance: once
v_gene: TRBV11-2
j_gene: TRBJ2-1

CDR3aa: CASQTGRSNEQFF
CDR3nt: TGTGCCAGTCAGACCGGACGGAGCAATGAGCAGTTCTTC
d_gene: -
abundance: -
v_gene: TRBV7-3
j_gene: TRBJ2-1

CDR3aa: CASSPDRFSYEQYF
CDR3nt: TGTGCCAGCAGCCCCGACAGGTTCTCCTACGAGCAGTACTTC
d_gene: -
abundance: -
v_gene: TRBV5-6
j_gene: TRBJ2-7